This passage covers 5 T cell receptor beta chains from one sample sequenced in a study of T-cell reconstitution after alpha-beta-depleted transplantation in children. For TCRbeta, the library was prepared with unique molecular identifiers. MiXCR was run by TCRdb on the PCR reads, yielding one entry per CDR3 protein. The data show 500,000 to 750,000 distinct CDR3 sequences, with approximately 13% seen just once and 2.2% held by the top ten. This sample comprised PBMCs, mostly from graft donor cells, obtained 360 days after TCRalphabeta/CD19-depleted stem cell transplant. The receptor set was obtained from a male patient between 5 and 17 years old who had a stem cell transplant for acute myeloid leukemia, so the T cells may come from the graft donor.

A few counts support this clonotype. The chain uses TRBV29-1 and TRBJ1-2; unclear D gene. This CDR3 is built from 13 residues. Trimming cost V 3 bases and J 4 bases, with 12 bases left between them. Germline V gene lookup returns CDR1 SQVTM and CDR2 ANQGSEA. The CDR3 nucleotides are TGCAGCGTTGACTTTGGCAGCGCCTATGGCTACACCTTC. Translation: CSVDFGSAYGYTF.

This clonotype was recorded at least ten times. This chain links TRBV6-5 with TRBJ2-1, with D perhaps assigned TRBD1 or TRBD2 (6 bases each). V shed 4 bases and J shed 4 bases, with 17 bases lying between them. Per germline, CDR1 MNHEY and CDR2 SVGAGI. The CDR3 has 16 residues. This chain's CDR3 is CASSSLRGPLYNEQFF. CDR3 DNA sequence: TGTGCCAGCAGTTCCCTCCGGGGGCCACTTTACAATGAGCAGTTCTTC.

This chain joins TRBV5-1 and TRBJ2-1; TRBD1 or TRBD2 may be the D gene (5 bases each). CDR3 length equals 15 residues. Trimming removed 0 bases from V and 4 bases from J, with 11 bases in between. Germline CDR1 reads SGHRS; CDR2 reads YFSETQ. CDR3 region: CASSLGDQFYNEQFF. For the CDR3, the DNA is TGCGCCAGCAGCTTGGGGGACCAGTTTTACAATGAGCAGTTCTTC.

Here the CDR3 DNA reads TGTGCCAGCAGCCAAGATCAATGGGGGGATTACTACGAGCAGTACTTC. As protein: CASSQDQWGDYYEQYF. The chain has TRBV3-1 and TRBJ2-7; D is possibly TRBD2 (6 bases). Germline V gene data show CDR1 as LGHDT and CDR2 as YNNKEL (reference sequence). V was shortened by 0 bases and J by 3 bases, with 15 bases between the two germline ends. The CDR3 extends over 16 amino acids.

For this clonotype: Given a much more abundant clone one base away, this may be a read error. This chain joins TRBV11-2 and TRBJ2-7; D is undetermined. Per germline, CDR1 SGHAT and CDR2 FQNNGV. This CDR3 is 13 amino acids long. Trimming stripped 1 base from V and 2 bases from J, with 6 bases between. The DNA for the CDR3 is TGTGCCAGCAGCTTAGTTCCCCCCTACGAGCAGTACTTC. It codes for CASSLVPPYEQYF. The full variable domain, its missing parts supplied by reference TRBV11-2 and TRBJ2-7, is EAGVAQSPRYKIIEKRQSVAFWCNPISGHATLYWYQQILGQGPKLLIQFQNNGVVDDSQLPKDRFSAERLKGVDSTLKIQPAKLEDSAVYLCASSLVPPYEQYFGPGTRLTVT.